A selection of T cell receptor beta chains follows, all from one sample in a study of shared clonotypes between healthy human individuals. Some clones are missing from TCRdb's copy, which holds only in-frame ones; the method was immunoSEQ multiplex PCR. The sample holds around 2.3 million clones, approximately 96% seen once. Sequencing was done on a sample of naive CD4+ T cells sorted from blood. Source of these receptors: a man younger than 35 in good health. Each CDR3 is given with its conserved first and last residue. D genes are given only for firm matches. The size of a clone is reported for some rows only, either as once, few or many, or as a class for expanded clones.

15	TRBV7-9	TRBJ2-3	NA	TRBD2	TGTGCCAGCAGCTTATGGCGGGAGTTGATAGATACGCAGTATTTT	CASSLWRELIDTQYF
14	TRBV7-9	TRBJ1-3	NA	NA	TGTGCCAGCAGCGGCTTAACCTCTGGAAACACCATATATTTT	CASSGLTSGNTIYF
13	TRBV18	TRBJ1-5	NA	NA	TGTGCCAGCCACACAAGCAGGAATCAGCCCCAGCATTTT	CASHTSRNQPQHF
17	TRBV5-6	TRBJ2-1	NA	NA	TGTGCCAGCAGCTTCCGCTTCCTGACAGGCCCCGGGGATGAGCAGTTCTTC	CASSFRFLTGPGDEQFF
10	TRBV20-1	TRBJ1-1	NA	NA	TGCACCGACATGAACACTGAAGCTTTCTTT	CTDMNTEAFF
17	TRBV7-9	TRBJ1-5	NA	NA	TGTGCCAGCAGCTTAGCGCGGCCCCGGCAAGACAATCAGCCCCAGCATTTT	CASSLARPRQDNQPQHF
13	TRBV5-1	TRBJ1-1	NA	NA	TGCGCCAGCACCATTGAAGGTAGTTCCGGGGCTTTCTTT	CASTIEGSSGAFF
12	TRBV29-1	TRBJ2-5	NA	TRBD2	TGCAGCGTGTGGGGGGGCCAAGAGACCCAGTACTTC	CSVWGGQETQYF
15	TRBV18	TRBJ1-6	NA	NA	TGTGCCAGCTCACCTTTGGACAGAAATAATTCACCCCTCCACTTT	CASSPLDRNNSPLHF
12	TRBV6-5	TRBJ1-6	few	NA	TGTGCCAGCAAGGGATGGAATTCACCCCTCCACTTT	CASKGWNSPLHF
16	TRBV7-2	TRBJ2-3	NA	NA	TGTGCCAGCAGCGCGGACGGGACTCCGCTTAAAGATACGCAGTATTTT	CASSADGTPLKDTQYF
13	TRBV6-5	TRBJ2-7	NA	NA	TGTGCCAGCAGACCGGAGGGGGACTACGAGCAGTACTTC	CASRPEGDYEQYF